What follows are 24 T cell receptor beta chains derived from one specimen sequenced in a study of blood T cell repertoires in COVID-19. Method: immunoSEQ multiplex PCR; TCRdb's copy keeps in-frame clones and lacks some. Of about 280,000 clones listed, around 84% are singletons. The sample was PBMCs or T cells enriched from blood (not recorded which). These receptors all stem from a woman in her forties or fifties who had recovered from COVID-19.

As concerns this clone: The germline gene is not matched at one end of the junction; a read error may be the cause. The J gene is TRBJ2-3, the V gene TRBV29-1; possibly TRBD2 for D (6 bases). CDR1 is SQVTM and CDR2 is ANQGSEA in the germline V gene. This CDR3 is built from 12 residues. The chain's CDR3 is CSVEGEADTQYF. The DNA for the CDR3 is TGCAGCGTGGAAGGGGAGGCGGATACGCAGTATTTT.

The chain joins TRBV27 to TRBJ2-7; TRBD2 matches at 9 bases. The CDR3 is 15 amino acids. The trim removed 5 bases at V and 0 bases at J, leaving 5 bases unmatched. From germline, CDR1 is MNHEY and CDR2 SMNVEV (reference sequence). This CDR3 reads CASSPLAGNSYEQYF. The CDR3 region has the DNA TGTGCCAGCAGTCCCCTAGCGGGGAACTCCTACGAGCAGTACTTC.

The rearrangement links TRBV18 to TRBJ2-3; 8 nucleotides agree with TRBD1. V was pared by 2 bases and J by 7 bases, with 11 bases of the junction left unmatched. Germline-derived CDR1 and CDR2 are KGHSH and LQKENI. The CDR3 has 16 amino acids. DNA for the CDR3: TGTGCCAGCTCACCAGAAGGGACAGGTGATTCAAATACGCAGTATTTT. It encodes CASSPEGTGDSNTQYF.

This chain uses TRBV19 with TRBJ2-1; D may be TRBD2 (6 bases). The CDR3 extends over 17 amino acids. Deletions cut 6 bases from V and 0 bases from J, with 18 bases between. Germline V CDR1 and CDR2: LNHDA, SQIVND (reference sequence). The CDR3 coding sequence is TGTGCCAGTAGCCGGGACTTCCCTGCAAGCTCCTACAATGAGCAGTTCTTC. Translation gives CASSRDFPASSYNEQFF.

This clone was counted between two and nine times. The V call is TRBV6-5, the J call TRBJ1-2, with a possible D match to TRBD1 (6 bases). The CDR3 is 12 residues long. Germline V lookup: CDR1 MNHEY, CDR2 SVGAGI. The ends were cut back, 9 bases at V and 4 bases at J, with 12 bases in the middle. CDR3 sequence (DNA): TGTGCCAGTAGACAGGACCTCTATGGCTACACCTTC. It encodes CASRQDLYGYTF.

The DNA of the CDR3 is TGTGCCAGCAGCTTGCAGGTCACAAACACTGAAGCTTTCTTT. It translates to CASSLQVTNTEAFF. The chain uses TRBV5-5 and TRBJ1-1, with D unresolved. Trimming removed 1 base at V and 2 bases at J, with 9 bases between. The CDR3 length is 14 residues. Germline CDR1 reads SGHKS; CDR2 reads YYEKEE (reference sequence).

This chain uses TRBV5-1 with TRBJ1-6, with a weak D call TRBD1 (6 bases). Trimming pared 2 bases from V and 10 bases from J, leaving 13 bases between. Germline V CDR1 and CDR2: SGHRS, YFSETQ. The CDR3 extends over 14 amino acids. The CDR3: CASSLQGRQSPLHF. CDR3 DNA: TGCGCCAGCAGCTTACAGGGCCGACAATCACCCCTCCACTTT.

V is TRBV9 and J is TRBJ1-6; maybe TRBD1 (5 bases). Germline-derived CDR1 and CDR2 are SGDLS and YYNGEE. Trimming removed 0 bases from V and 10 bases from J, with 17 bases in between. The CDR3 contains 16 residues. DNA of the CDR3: TGTGCCAGCAGCGTAGCTACAACAGGATCGCTATCACCCCTCCACTTT. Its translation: CASSVATTGSLSPLHF.

This CDR3 is CASSLAQGVNSPLHF. Here the CDR3 DNA reads TGTGCCAGCAGCTTAGCACAGGGCGTAAATTCACCCCTCCACTTT. The gene calls are TRBV7-9 and TRBJ1-6; a possible D gene is TRBD1 (6 bases). V was trimmed by 0 bases and J by 7 bases, leaving 10 bases between them. This CDR3 comprises 15 residues. Germline values: CDR1 SEHNR, CDR2 FQNEAQ (reference sequence).

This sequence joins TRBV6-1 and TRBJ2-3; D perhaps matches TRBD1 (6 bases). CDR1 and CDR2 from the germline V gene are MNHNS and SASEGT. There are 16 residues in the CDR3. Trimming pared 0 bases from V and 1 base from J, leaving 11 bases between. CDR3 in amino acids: CASSEAPGAGTDTQYF. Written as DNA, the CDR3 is TGTGCCAGCAGTGAAGCGCCAGGGGCCGGCACAGATACGCAGTATTTT.

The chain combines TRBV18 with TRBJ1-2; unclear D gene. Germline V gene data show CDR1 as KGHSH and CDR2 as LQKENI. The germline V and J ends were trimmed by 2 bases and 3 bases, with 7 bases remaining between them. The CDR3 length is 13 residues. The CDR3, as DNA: TGTGCCAGCTCACCAGACTTAGACTATGGCTACACCTTC. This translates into CASSPDLDYGYTF.

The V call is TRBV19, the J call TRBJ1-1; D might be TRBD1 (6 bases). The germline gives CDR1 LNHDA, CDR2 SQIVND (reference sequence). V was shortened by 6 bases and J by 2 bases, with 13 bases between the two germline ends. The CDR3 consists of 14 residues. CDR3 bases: TGTGCCAGTAGCCCGGGGACATCCAACACTGAAGCTTTCTTT. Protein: CASSPGTSNTEAFF. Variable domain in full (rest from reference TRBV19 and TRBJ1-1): DGGITQSPKYLFRKEGQNVTLSCEQNLNHDAMYWYRQDPGQGLRLIYYSQIVNDFQKGDIAEGYSVSREKKESFPLTVTSAQKNPTAFYLCASSPGTSNTEAFFGQGTRLTVV.

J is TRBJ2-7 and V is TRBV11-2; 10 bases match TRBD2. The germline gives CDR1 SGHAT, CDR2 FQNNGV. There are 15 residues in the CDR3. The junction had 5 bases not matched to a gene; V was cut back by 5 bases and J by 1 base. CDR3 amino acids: CASSRGLARSYEQYF. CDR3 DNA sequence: TGTGCCAGCAGCCGGGGACTAGCGCGATCCTACGAGCAGTACTTC.

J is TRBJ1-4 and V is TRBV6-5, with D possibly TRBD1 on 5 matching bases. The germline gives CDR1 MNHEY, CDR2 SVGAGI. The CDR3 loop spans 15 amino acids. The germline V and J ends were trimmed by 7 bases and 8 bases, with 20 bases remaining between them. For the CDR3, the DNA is TGTGCCAGCACTACCGGTGGCGCTGGGGGGGAAAAACTGTTTTTT. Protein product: CASTTGGAGGEKLFF.

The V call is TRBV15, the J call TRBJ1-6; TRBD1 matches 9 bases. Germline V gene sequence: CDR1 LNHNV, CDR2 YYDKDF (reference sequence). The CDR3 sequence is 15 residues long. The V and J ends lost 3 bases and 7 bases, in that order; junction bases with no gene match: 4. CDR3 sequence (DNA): TGTGCCACCAGCAGGCGGGACAGGGTGAATTCACCCCTCCACTTT. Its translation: CATSRRDRVNSPLHF.

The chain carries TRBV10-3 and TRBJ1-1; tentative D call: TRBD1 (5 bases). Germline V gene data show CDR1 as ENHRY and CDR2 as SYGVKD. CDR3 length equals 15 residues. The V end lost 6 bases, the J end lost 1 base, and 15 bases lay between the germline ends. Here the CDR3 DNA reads TGTGCCATCAGGATACAGAGTCAGGGGAACACTGAAGCTTTCTTT. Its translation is CAIRIQSQGNTEAFF.

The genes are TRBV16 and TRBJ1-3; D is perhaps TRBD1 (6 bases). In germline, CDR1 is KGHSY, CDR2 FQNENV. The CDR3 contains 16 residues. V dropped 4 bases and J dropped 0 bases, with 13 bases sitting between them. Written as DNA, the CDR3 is TGTGCCAGCAGCCGACAACAGGGTGGCTCTGGAAACACCATATATTTT. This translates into CASSRQQGGSGNTIYF.

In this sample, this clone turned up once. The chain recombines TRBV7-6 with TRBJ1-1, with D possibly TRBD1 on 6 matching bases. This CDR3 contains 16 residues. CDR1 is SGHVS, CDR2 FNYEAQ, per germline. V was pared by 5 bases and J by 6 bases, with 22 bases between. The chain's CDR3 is CASSPLGGGAFAEAFF. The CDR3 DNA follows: TGTGCCAGCAGCCCCCTCGGGGGGGGCGCGTTCGCTGAAGCTTTCTTT.

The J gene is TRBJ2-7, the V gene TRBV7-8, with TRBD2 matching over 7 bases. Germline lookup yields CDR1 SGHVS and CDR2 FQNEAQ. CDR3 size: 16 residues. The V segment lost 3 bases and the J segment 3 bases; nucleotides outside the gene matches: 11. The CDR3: CASSFKWAGVYYEQYF. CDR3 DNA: TGTGCCAGCAGCTTTAAATGGGCGGGAGTGTACTACGAGCAGTACTTC.

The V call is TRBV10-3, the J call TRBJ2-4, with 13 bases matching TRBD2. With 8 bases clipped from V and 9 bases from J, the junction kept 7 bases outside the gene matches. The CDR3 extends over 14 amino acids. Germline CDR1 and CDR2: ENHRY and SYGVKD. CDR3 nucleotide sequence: TGTGCCATCGGTACTAGCGGGGGGGAGGGCATTCAGTACTTC. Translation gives CAIGTSGGEGIQYF.

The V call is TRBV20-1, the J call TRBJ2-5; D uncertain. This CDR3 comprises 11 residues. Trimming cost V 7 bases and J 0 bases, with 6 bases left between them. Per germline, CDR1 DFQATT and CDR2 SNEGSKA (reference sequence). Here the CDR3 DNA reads TGCAGTGGAACACACCAAGAGACCCAGTACTTC. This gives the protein CSGTHQETQYF.

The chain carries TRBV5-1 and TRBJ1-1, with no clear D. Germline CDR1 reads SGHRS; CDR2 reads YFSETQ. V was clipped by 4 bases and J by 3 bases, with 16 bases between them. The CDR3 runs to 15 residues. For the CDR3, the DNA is TGCGCCAGCAGCGTCGGTTACAACCGGGACACTGAAGCTTTCTTT. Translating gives CASSVGYNRDTEAFF.

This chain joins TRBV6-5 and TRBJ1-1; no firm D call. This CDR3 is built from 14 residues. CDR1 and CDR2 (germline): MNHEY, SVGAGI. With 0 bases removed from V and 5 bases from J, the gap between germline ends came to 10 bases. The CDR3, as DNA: TGTGCCAGCAGTTACTCATTGAGGGCGACTGAAGCTTTCTTT. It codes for CASSYSLRATEAFF.

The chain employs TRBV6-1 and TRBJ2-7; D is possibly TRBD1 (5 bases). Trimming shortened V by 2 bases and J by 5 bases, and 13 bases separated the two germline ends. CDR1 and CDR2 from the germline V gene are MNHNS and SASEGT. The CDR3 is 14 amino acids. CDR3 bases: TGTGCCAGCAGTGAAACATTCAGGGTTCACGAGCAGTACTTC. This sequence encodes CASSETFRVHEQYF.